Described below is a single T cell receptor (beta chain) sequence and its context. The antigen remains unidentified. These data are taken from a study of cytomegalovirus exposure and HLA in healthy donors. Study-wide findings and caveats: As confirmed in vitro, a few CMV-associated chains were specific for CMV antigens.

V dropped 7 bases and J dropped 4 bases, with 17 bases sitting between them. CDR3 length: 15 amino acids. Germline CDR1 MNHEY, CDR2 SMNVEV (reference sequence). TCRdb's copy holds only in-frame clones and misses some; the assay was immunoSEQ multiplex PCR. This table holds about 140,000 clones, 86% found once. Sequenced sample: PBMCs. The genes are TRBV27 and TRBJ1-5; a weak D match, TRBD1 (5 bases). The TCR was taken from a man aged 18-30 years in good health and CMV-seronegative. CDR3 coding DNA: TGTGCCAGCAATCAAGGGCAGGGTCCGAATCAGCCCCAGCATTTT. This codes for CASNQGQGPNQPQHF.